The T cell receptor beta chain described here comes from a study of neurological immune-mediated disorders. Study in general: Of the multiple sclerosis patients, approximately 35 in total, roughly 31 were relapsing-remitting and 3 were secondary progressive. Findings of the study overall: HTLV-1-associated myelopathy showed the most TCR clonal expansion; multiple sclerosis the least, below healthy controls. The absence of any CDR3 amino acid sequence shared by expanded clones across subjects suggests that repertoires were private in all groups.

The cDNA came from 5'RACE, which used 10-nucleotide random UMIs. Each CDR3 protein gets one entry after TCRdb re-called the 5' RACE reads with MiXCR. The table records approximately 82,000 distinct CDR3 sequences, 2% to 3% of them present only once. CDR1 and CDR2 from the germline V gene are SGHDT and YYEEEE. V was pared by 6 bases and J by 5 bases, with 15 bases between. The CDR3 runs 13 residues. This clonotype came up many times. No antigen is known for it. The J gene is TRBJ2-7, the V gene TRBV5-6, with D tentatively TRBD2 (5 bases). The receptor was isolated from a woman aged 30 to 39 with multiple sclerosis. Specimen: PBMCs. The CDR3 sequence: CASTRGSGNEQYF. In nucleotides, the CDR3 is TGTGCCAGCACTCGGGGATCGGGTAACGAGCAGTACTTC.